Presented here are 19 T cell receptor beta chains from one specimen sequenced in a study of cytomegalovirus exposure and HLA in healthy donors. The PCR employed 60 Vbeta primers together with 13 Jbeta primers. TCRdb's copy holds only in-frame clones and misses some; the assay was immunoSEQ multiplex PCR. Among under 250,000 clones listed, 70% to 80% were seen once. The sample was PBMCs. The source of these receptors is a woman in her 30s in good health and CMV-seropositive.

V and J are TRBV4-1 and TRBJ2-5, with D maybe TRBD2 (7 bases). The germline gives CDR1 MGHRA, CDR2 YSYEKL. Trimming cost V 5 bases and J 6 bases, with 16 bases left between them. The CDR3 contains 14 residues. CDR3 residues: CASSDQGGGKTQYF. The DNA for the CDR3 is TGCGCCAGCAGCGATCAAGGGGGAGGGAAGACCCAGTACTTC.

This clone has a single count. The V gene is TRBV4-3, the J gene TRBJ2-1, with 8 bases matching TRBD1. V lost 4 bases to trimming and J lost 2 bases; unmatched junction nucleotides: 4. Germline V gene sequence: CDR1 LGHNA, CDR2 YSLEER. The CDR3 has 15 amino acids. The CDR3 DNA is TGCGCCAGCAGCCGCGACAGGGGACCCTACAATGAGCAGTTCTTC. Protein sequence: CASSRDRGPYNEQFF.

This chain joins TRBV5-1 and TRBJ2-1; 8 bases match TRBD1. CDR1 SGHRS and CDR2 YFSETQ come from the germline V gene. The CDR3 runs 14 residues. The J segment lost 5 bases and the V segment lost 6 bases, leaving 7 bases of the junction unmatched. The CDR3, as DNA: TGCGCCAGCAATGAATTGACAGGGGACAATGAGCAGTTCTTC. Translated: CASNELTGDNEQFF.

This clone was observed a handful of times. V and J are TRBV7-6 and TRBJ1-6; 7 nucleotides align to TRBD1. The length of the CDR3 is 16 residues. J gave up 10 bases and V 5 bases, and 14 bases lay outside the gene matches. Germline assignment: CDR1 SGHVS and CDR2 FNYEAQ. CDR3 region: CASSPRLGQSISPLHF. For the CDR3, the DNA is TGTGCCAGCAGCCCAAGACTGGGACAGTCAATCTCACCCCTCCACTTT. Together with reference TRBV7-6 and TRBJ1-6, the CDR3 gives the full variable domain: GAGVSQSPRYKVTKRGQDVALRCDPISGHVSLYWYRQALGQGPEFLTYFNYEAQQDKSGLPNDRFSAERPEGSISTLTIQRTEQRDSAMYRCASSPRLGQSISPLHFGNGTRLTVT.

The J gene is TRBJ1-6, the V gene TRBV15, with D uncertain. This CDR3 spans 14 amino acids. Germline CDR1 reads LNHNV; CDR2 reads YYDKDF (reference sequence). Between the trimmed V and J ends, which lost 4 bases and 1 base, there was a span of 5 bases. CDR3 nucleotide sequence: TGTGCCACCAGCACCGGGTCCTATAATTCACCCCTCCACTTT. Translation gives CATSTGSYNSPLHF. The whole variable domain, filled in from reference TRBV15 and TRBJ1-6, reads DAMVIQNPRYQVTQFGKPVTLSCSQTLNHNVMYWYQQKSSQAPKLLFHYYDKDFNNEADTPDNFQSRRPNTSFCFLDIRSPGLGDTAMYLCATSTGSYNSPLHFGNGTRLTVT.

V is TRBV11-3 and J is TRBJ2-1; 10 positions agree with TRBD1. The junction had 10 bases not matched to a gene; V was cut back by 6 bases and J by 8 bases. The CDR3 runs to 15 residues. In germline, CDR1 is SGHNT, CDR2 YENEEA. CDR3 protein: CASRPDRGRYDEQFF. The CDR3 DNA sequence: TGTGCCAGCAGACCAGACAGGGGGCGATACGATGAGCAGTTCTTC.

The chain has TRBV5-1 and TRBJ2-7; D gene uncertain. With 2 bases removed from V and 3 bases from J, the gap between germline ends came to 6 bases. This CDR3 is 12 amino acids long. Germline-derived CDR1 and CDR2 are SGHRS and YFSETQ. The DNA for the CDR3 is TGCGCCAGCAGCTTTGAGTTCTACGAGCAGTACTTC. The encoded protein is CASSFEFYEQYF. The whole variable domain, filled in from reference TRBV5-1 and TRBJ2-7, reads KAGVTQTPRYLIKTRGQQVTLSCSPISGHRSVSWYQQTPGQGLQFLFEYFSETQRNKGNFPGRFSGRQFSNSRSEMNVSTLELGDSALYLCASSFEFYEQYFGPGTRLTVT.

This CDR3 is CASSQDFRGLNYGYTF. The CDR3 nucleotides are TGCGCCAGCAGCCAAGATTTCCGAGGGCTAAACTATGGCTACACCTTC. The gene calls are TRBV4-3 and TRBJ1-2, with D uncertain. The V and J ends lost 0 bases and 2 bases respectively, with 13 bases between them. Germline V lookup: CDR1 LGHNA, CDR2 YSLEER. CDR3 length: 16 residues.

This chain joins TRBV6-6 and TRBJ2-1; D is perhaps TRBD1 (5 bases). V was shortened by 5 bases and J by 4 bases, with 12 bases between the two germline ends. Germline CDR1 reads MNHNY; CDR2 reads SVGAGI (reference sequence). The CDR3 contains 14 residues. The CDR3 reads CASSDHRQYNEQFF. Written as DNA, the CDR3 is TGTGCCAGCAGTGACCATCGACAGTACAATGAGCAGTTCTTC.

The CDR3 protein is CASSLGGGSVNEQYF. The CDR3 DNA is TGTGCCAGCAGCTTAGGAGGCGGGAGCGTCAACGAGCAGTACTTC. This rearrangement joins TRBV11-2 to TRBJ2-7; 7 positions match TRBD2. There are 15 residues in the CDR3. J gave up 5 bases and V 1 base, and 8 bases lay outside the gene matches. From germline, CDR1 is SGHAT and CDR2 FQNNGV.

This sequence joins TRBV14 and TRBJ1-2; tentative D call: TRBD1 (5 bases). Per the germline V gene, CDR1 is SGHDN and CDR2 is FVKESK. V lost 0 bases, J lost 7 bases, and 21 bases lay in between. The CDR3 contains 17 residues. The CDR3 nucleotides read TGTGCCAGCAGCCAAGATAGACAGCTATTTAGTGGGGCTGGCTACACCTTC. Its translation: CASSQDRQLFSGAGYTF.

V and J are TRBV5-1 and TRBJ2-7; 8 bases match TRBD1. The CDR3 has 15 amino acids. The junction had 8 bases not matched to a gene; V was cut back by 2 bases and J by 4 bases. Germline values: CDR1 SGHRS, CDR2 YFSETQ. CDR3 loop: CASSLNAGGMYEQYF. In DNA, the CDR3 is TGCGCCAGCAGCTTAAATGCAGGGGGCATGTACGAGCAGTACTTC.

About this clone: Its ends do not fully match the called genes, so a read error is possible. J is TRBJ1-5 and V is TRBV7-9; 10 nucleotides align to TRBD1. The CDR3 is 15 residues long. The V gene's germline CDR1 is SEHNR and CDR2 FQNEAQ (reference sequence). The CDR3 DNA reads as TGTTCCAGCAGCTCGGACAGGGGGATAGGGCAGCCCCAGCATTTT. It is translated as CSSSSDRGIGQPQHF.

The J gene is TRBJ1-5, the V gene TRBV7-6; the D is unclear. Germline V gene lookup returns CDR1 SGHVS and CDR2 FNYEAQ. This CDR3 is built from 13 residues. Deletions cut 1 base from V and 6 bases from J, with 7 bases between. In nucleotides, the CDR3 is TGTGCCAGCAGCTTAGAGCCAAGTCAGCCCCAGCATTTT. Translated: CASSLEPSQPQHF.

CDR3 DNA: TGTGCCAGCAGCTTGGCGGCAGGGCAAAACACCGGGGAGCTGTTTTTT. Translation: CASSLAAGQNTGELFF. V gene TRBV5-4 combines with J gene TRBJ2-2; possibly TRBD1 for D (5 bases). CDR3 length equals 16 residues. Germline CDR1 is SGHNT and CDR2 is YYREEE (reference sequence). V was cut by 0 bases and J by 2 bases, with 11 bases left in between.

The chain combines TRBV6-5 with TRBJ1-5; 7 positions agree with TRBD1. The CDR3 runs to 14 residues. Trimming took 4 bases from V and 7 from J; bases not matched to a gene: 7. Germline V CDR1 and CDR2: MNHEY, SVGAGI. The CDR3 region has the DNA TGTGCCAGCAGTTCAAGACAGGGAGGACAGCCCCAGCATTTT. It yields the protein CASSSRQGGQPQHF.

The J gene is TRBJ2-1, the V gene TRBV5-4, with unresolved D. With 3 bases removed from V and 9 bases from J, the gap between germline ends came to 7 bases. Germline CDR1 SGHNT, CDR2 YYREEE (reference sequence). The CDR3 runs 11 residues. The CDR3 DNA reads as TGTGCCAGCAGCTACCGGTCTGAGCAGTTCTTC. Translating gives CASSYRSEQFF.

The chain carries TRBV19 and TRBJ2-7; TRBD2 agrees at 10 bases. The CDR3 sequence is 15 residues long. The V and J ends lost 10 bases and 3 bases, in that order; junction bases with no gene match: 12. Germline CDR1 reads LNHDA; CDR2 reads SQIVND (reference sequence). The CDR3, as DNA: TGTGCCACCACGACTCAGCGGGAGGGCCTCTACGAGCAGTACTTC. Protein sequence: CATTTQREGLYEQYF.

This clone occurred once. This chain joins TRBV5-1 and TRBJ2-5; TRBD1 matches at 9 bases. Germline trimming cut 0 bases from V and 5 bases from J; bases unmatched to any gene: 5. The CDR3 length is 15 residues. The germline CDR1 and CDR2 sequences are SGHRS and YFSETQ. The CDR3 here is CASSLGGTGMETQYF. In DNA, the CDR3 is TGCGCCAGCAGCTTGGGGGGGACAGGGATGGAGACCCAGTACTTC.